The TCR beta chain under discussion was sequenced for a study of Graves' ophthalmopathy and Graves' hyperthyroidism. The study's findings and limits: Appearing in blood as well were most expanded thyroid clonotypes above 0.001 frequency. The 13-signature model separated ophthalmopathy from stable hyperthyroidism at 85% to 90% sensitivity and roughly 80% specificity.

This CDR3 contains 14 residues. Unmatched junction bases numbered 8, after V lost 6 bases and J lost 10 bases. Germline lookup yields CDR1 SGHRS and CDR2 YFSETQ. Amplification targeted the TCR beta CDR3 regions, with RNA transcripts as the source material. RT-PCR was first run with HTBI primers, then multiplex PCR in a second round. From the multiplex PCR reads, TCRdb called clonotypes with MiXCR, one entry per CDR3 protein. The data hold under 350,000 distinct CDR3 sequences, with roughly 15% observed a single time. Moderate-to-severe activity, CAS ≥3, NOSPECS ≥4 and a duration under 3 months were seen in donors with ophthalmopathy. PBMCs were isolated by Ficoll-Paque density gradient centrifugation, using around 10 ml of fresh peripheral blood as the starting material. Turning to this clonotype: Its antigen is not identified.

The sequenced sample was peripheral blood. The chain uses TRBV5-1 and TRBJ1-6, with 9 bases matching TRBD1. This clonotype was obtained from an adult man with Graves' ophthalmopathy. The CDR3 DNA reads TGCGCCAGCAAGATGGACAGGGGAGGCTCACCCCTCCACTTT. It encodes CASKMDRGGSPLHF.